This entry describes one T cell receptor beta chain. As a fraction of the sample, this clonotype is medium-sized (0.01 to 0.1%). Its target antigen remains unknown. The input lacks base qualities; no much larger clone sits a single base away. The memory CD4+ T cell population was isolated based on a CD4+CD45RO+CD25- phenotype. Tregs, naive and memory CD4+ T cells from tumor, blood and ipsilateral draining lymph nodes of about five breast cancer patients underwent full-length TCR alpha and beta sequencing. Tumor tissue, along with lymph nodes from ipsilateral axillary dissection, was perfused with PBS, minced, and then digested using collagenase I and hyaluronidase. A purity exceeding 90% was confirmed by FACS for the sorted cell populations. The data belong to a study (dated by TCRdb to the mid-2010s). Broadly, across the study: The study set out to test whether tumor-infiltrating Tregs in breast cancer get recruited from blood Tregs or are instead converted in situ from other CD4+ T cell subsets.

Full-length TCR variable regions were amplified by 5' RACE PCR with constant-region reverse primers, and semi-nested PCR with Nested Universal Primer A was subsequently performed. The ReliaPrep RNA Cell Miniprep System was used to extract total RNA, which was then reverse transcribed into 5'RACE-ready cDNA with the SMARTer RACE 5'/3' Kit. An Illumina MiSeq was used to sequence the full-length TCR alpha and beta libraries, which had been barcoded with multiplex adaptors. The authors processed their data as follows. For each of nine subset-tissue groups, sequencing data from the five patients were pooled, and the groups were compared by unsupervised clustering of TCR gene usage. Repertoire similarity was calculated with the Morisita-Horn index, weighting shared sequences by their contribution to each repertoire. Using fastp trimming at Q25 and MiXCR clonotype assembly, TCRdb reanalyzed the public sequencing data and kept in-frame beta chains. Merged by CDR3 protein, the rows form single entries marked with the most common genes and DNA. TCRdb, not the authors, supplied the V and J calls. Here the sample has about 7,800 distinct CDR3 sequences; approximately 35% occur a single time. The top ten constitute 6.6% of the sample.

The germline V gene sets CDR1 to KGHSH and CDR2 to LQKENI. Its CDR3 holds 14 amino acids, cysteine through phenylalanine. Only the CDR3 part of the read is kept: 42 bases, read in frame from the first base. Trimming leaves V shorter by 1 base and J shorter by 10 bases, with the junction holding 9 bases beyond the gene matches. The full study reports these points: Tumor memory CD4+ T cell TCR gene usage clustered with blood and lymph node memory CD4+ cells and lymph node naive CD4+ cells. The greatest overlap of tumor-infiltrating Treg TCR alpha and beta sequences was with tumor naive CD4+ T cells, followed next by blood naive CD4+ T cells. Validation in the larger cohort was restricted to a single TCR beta V-J rearrangement rather than whole repertoires.

The rearrangement joined TRBV18 to TRBJ1-1, with TRBD1 identical over 7 junction bases. The sample was tumor-infiltrating memory CD4+ T cells sorted from the breast tumor. Read against the paper, the sample's cell subset or site label means: memory CD4+ T cells, CD4+CD45RO+CD25-. The origin of this receptor is a female donor with breast cancer. The CDR3 sequence is CASSPREDRRGAFF. The nucleotide sequence is TGTGCCAGCTCACCACGGGAGGACAGGCGGGGAGCTTTCTTT.